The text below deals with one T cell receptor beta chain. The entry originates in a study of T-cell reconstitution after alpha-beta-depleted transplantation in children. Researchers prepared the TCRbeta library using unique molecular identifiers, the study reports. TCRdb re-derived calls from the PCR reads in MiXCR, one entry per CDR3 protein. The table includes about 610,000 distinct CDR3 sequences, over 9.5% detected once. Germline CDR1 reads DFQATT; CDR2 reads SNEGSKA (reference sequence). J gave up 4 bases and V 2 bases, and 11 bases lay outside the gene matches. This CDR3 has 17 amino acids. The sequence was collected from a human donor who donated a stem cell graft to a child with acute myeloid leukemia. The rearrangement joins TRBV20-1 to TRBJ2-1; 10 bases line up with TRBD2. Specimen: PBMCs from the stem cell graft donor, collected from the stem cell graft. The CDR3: CSARPLGAGGGYNEQFF. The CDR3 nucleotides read TGCAGTGCTAGACCCCTAGGAGCGGGAGGGGGGTACAATGAGCAGTTCTTC.